These T cell receptor beta chains were read from a single sample in a study of blood T cell repertoires in COVID-19. Profiling relied on immunoSEQ multiplex PCR, and the TCRdb table lists in-frame clones only, not all of them. The table includes hundreds of thousands of clones, around 90% detected once. The specimen sequenced was peripheral blood. These receptors all stem from a man aged 18-30 years with COVID-19, enrolled during active disease. Each CDR3 is given with its conserved first and last residue. D genes are given only for firm matches. A row's size may be missing; if present it is once, few, many or a size class.

abundance: -; j_gene: TRBJ2-1; d_gene: -; v_gene: TRBV19; CDR3nt: TGTGCCAGTAGTATAGGACCTTCGGACACCACCTCCTACAATGAGCAGTTCTTC; CDR3aa: CASSIGPSDTTSYNEQFF
abundance: -; j_gene: TRBJ2-7; d_gene: TRBD2; v_gene: TRBV11-3; CDR3nt: TGTGCCAGCAGCGACTCCGGGACTAGATACTACGAGCAGTACTTC; CDR3aa: CASSDSGTRYYEQYF
abundance: -; j_gene: TRBJ2-1; d_gene: TRBD1; v_gene: TRBV24-1; CDR3nt: TGTGCCACCAGTGATCCGGGACAGGGGGAATACAATGAGCAGTTCTTC; CDR3aa: CATSDPGQGEYNEQFF
abundance: -; j_gene: TRBJ1-5; d_gene: TRBD1; v_gene: TRBV27; CDR3nt: TGTGCCAGCAGTTCGAATGGACAGGTAGAGGGCTTTCCCCAGCATTTT; CDR3aa: CASSSNGQVEGFPQHF
abundance: -; j_gene: TRBJ1-1; d_gene: TRBD1; v_gene: TRBV30; CDR3nt: TGTGCCTGGAGCGGACAGGGGAACACTGAAGCTTTCTTT; CDR3aa: CAWSGQGNTEAFF
abundance: -; j_gene: TRBJ1-5; d_gene: -; v_gene: TRBV6-5; CDR3nt: TGTGCCAGCAGTCGGACAGCGGGCAATCAGCCCCAGCATTTT; CDR3aa: CASSRTAGNQPQHF
abundance: -; j_gene: TRBJ2-6; d_gene: TRBD2; v_gene: TRBV28; CDR3nt: TGTGCCAGCAGACTGCGGGGGACTGGGGCCAACGTCCTGACTTTC; CDR3aa: CASRLRGTGANVLTF
abundance: once; j_gene: TRBJ2-1; d_gene: -; v_gene: TRBV10-2; CDR3nt: TGCGCCAGCCGGGGTCAGGTGAGCTCCTACAATGAGCAGTTCTTC; CDR3aa: CASRGQVSSYNEQFF
abundance: -; j_gene: TRBJ2-3; d_gene: -; v_gene: TRBV5-1; CDR3nt: TGCGCCAGCGGATCTGGAGGGGCAGATACGCAGTATTTT; CDR3aa: CASGSGGADTQYF
abundance: -; j_gene: TRBJ1-2; d_gene: -; v_gene: TRBV6-5; CDR3nt: TGTGCCAGCAGTTACTCGAGACAGGCGCAGGAAATGGGCTACACCTTC; CDR3aa: CASSYSRQAQEMGYTF
abundance: -; j_gene: TRBJ2-1; d_gene: -; v_gene: TRBV23-1; CDR3nt: TGCGCCAGCAGTCAATCGGATTTGGGGTGCAGGGGGCAGTTCTTC; CDR3aa: CASSQSDLGCRGQFF
abundance: -; j_gene: TRBJ2-5; d_gene: TRBD2; v_gene: TRBV9; CDR3nt: TGTGCCAGCAGCCCCGGACTAGATCAAGAGACCCAGTACTTC; CDR3aa: CASSPGLDQETQYF
abundance: -; j_gene: TRBJ1-1; d_gene: -; v_gene: TRBV4-1; CDR3nt: TGCGCCAGCAGCCAAGACTGGGGGGGCACTGAAGCTTTCTTT; CDR3aa: CASSQDWGGTEAFF
abundance: -; j_gene: TRBJ2-5; d_gene: -; v_gene: TRBV7-9; CDR3nt: TGTGCCAGCAGCTTAGCTGGCGGACAAGAGACCCAGTACTTC; CDR3aa: CASSLAGGQETQYF
abundance: -; j_gene: TRBJ1-2; d_gene: TRBD1; v_gene: TRBV11-2; CDR3nt: TGTGCCAGCAGCCGGGACAGGGGCTCTGGCTACACCTTC; CDR3aa: CASSRDRGSGYTF
abundance: -; j_gene: TRBJ2-7; d_gene: TRBD2; v_gene: TRBV13; CDR3nt: TGTGCCAGCAGCCGCGGGGGACTAGCGGGTGGCGTCGAGCAGTACTTC; CDR3aa: CASSRGGLAGGVEQYF
abundance: -; j_gene: TRBJ1-1; d_gene: TRBD1; v_gene: TRBV19; CDR3nt: TGTGCCAGTAGCGCGGGGACAGCACTTAACACTGAAGCTTTCTTT; CDR3aa: CASSAGTALNTEAFF
abundance: -; j_gene: TRBJ2-7; d_gene: TRBD2; v_gene: TRBV19; CDR3nt: TGTGCCAGTAGTACGACTAGCGGGGGCCTCTACGAGCAGTACTTC; CDR3aa: CASSTTSGGLYEQYF
abundance: -; j_gene: TRBJ1-3; d_gene: -; v_gene: TRBV6-2/TRBV6-3; CDR3nt: TGTGCCAGCAGTTACTCGGGCAGCGGAAACACCATATATTTT; CDR3aa: CASSYSGSGNTIYF
abundance: -; j_gene: TRBJ1-5; d_gene: TRBD1; v_gene: TRBV30; CDR3nt: TGTGCCTGGACCCAGGGGGCAGGGCAGCCCCAGCATTTT; CDR3aa: CAWTQGAGQPQHF
abundance: -; j_gene: TRBJ2-1; d_gene: TRBD2; v_gene: TRBV6-2/TRBV6-3; CDR3nt: TGTGCCAGCAGCGGGGGGGCCTACAATGAGCAGTTCTTC; CDR3aa: CASSGGAYNEQFF
abundance: -; j_gene: TRBJ1-3; d_gene: -; v_gene: TRBV5-1; CDR3nt: TGCGCCAGCAGCTCAGGACAGAGCTCTGGAAACACCATATATTTT; CDR3aa: CASSSGQSSGNTIYF
abundance: -; j_gene: TRBJ2-3; d_gene: -; v_gene: TRBV2; CDR3nt: TGTGCCAGCATCGGCACAGATACGCAGTATTTT; CDR3aa: CASIGTDTQYF
abundance: -; j_gene: TRBJ1-2; d_gene: TRBD1; v_gene: TRBV23-1; CDR3nt: TGCGCCATCCTATGGACAGGCAGCCGGACTTCCTATGGCTACACCTTC; CDR3aa: CAILWTGSRTSYGYTF
abundance: -; j_gene: TRBJ1-4; d_gene: TRBD1; v_gene: TRBV5-5; CDR3nt: TGTGCCAGCAGCCCCGGACAGGGTCCTAATGAAAAACTGTTTTTT; CDR3aa: CASSPGQGPNEKLFF
abundance: -; j_gene: TRBJ2-7; d_gene: -; v_gene: TRBV4-1; CDR3nt: TGCGCCAGCAGCCGGGACTCTTTGTACGAGCAGTACTTC; CDR3aa: CASSRDSLYEQYF
abundance: -; j_gene: TRBJ2-1; d_gene: TRBD2; v_gene: TRBV7-9; CDR3nt: TGTGCCAGCAGCCCGGGACTAGCGGTATACAATGAGCAGTTCTTC; CDR3aa: CASSPGLAVYNEQFF
abundance: -; j_gene: TRBJ2-3; d_gene: TRBD2; v_gene: TRBV27; CDR3nt: TGTGCCAGCAGTTTATCGGGACTAGGAACAGATACGCAGTATTTT; CDR3aa: CASSLSGLGTDTQYF
abundance: -; j_gene: TRBJ2-3; d_gene: TRBD1; v_gene: TRBV3-1/TRBV3-2; CDR3nt: TGTGCCAGCAGCCGACACGGGACAGGGGGCACAGATACGCAGTATTTT; CDR3aa: CASSRHGTGGTDTQYF
abundance: -; j_gene: TRBJ2-2; d_gene: TRBD1; v_gene: TRBV7-6; CDR3nt: TGTGCCAGCAGCGACCGGGACAGTAGTGCCGGGGAGCTGTTTTTT; CDR3aa: CASSDRDSSAGELFF
abundance: -; j_gene: TRBJ2-5; d_gene: -; v_gene: TRBV2; CDR3nt: TGTGCCAGCAGTTTAGCGTCAGGGAGGTACCAAGAGACCCAGTACTTC; CDR3aa: CASSLASGRYQETQYF
abundance: -; j_gene: TRBJ1-6; d_gene: -; v_gene: TRBV6-1; CDR3nt: TGTGCCAGCAGTGAGGAGGGACGGGTTAATTCACCCCTCCACTTT; CDR3aa: CASSEEGRVNSPLHF
abundance: -; j_gene: TRBJ2-7; d_gene: TRBD2; v_gene: TRBV19; CDR3nt: TGTGCCAGTAGTGCGACTAGCGGGGGCTACGAGCAGTACTTC; CDR3aa: CASSATSGGYEQYF
abundance: -; j_gene: TRBJ1-3; d_gene: -; v_gene: TRBV6-5; CDR3nt: TGTGCCAGCAGTTACTCTGGGACTAGAACTGGAAACACCATATATTTT; CDR3aa: CASSYSGTRTGNTIYF
abundance: -; j_gene: TRBJ2-7; d_gene: -; v_gene: TRBV18; CDR3nt: TGTGCCAGCTCACCAGCAGGGGAGGGCTCCTACGAGCAGTACTTC; CDR3aa: CASSPAGEGSYEQYF
abundance: -; j_gene: TRBJ1-4; d_gene: -; v_gene: TRBV9; CDR3nt: TGTGCCAGCAGCGTAGGGCAGGAGGTAGTAAATGAAAAACTGTTTTTT; CDR3aa: CASSVGQEVVNEKLFF
abundance: -; j_gene: TRBJ2-3; d_gene: -; v_gene: TRBV7-6; CDR3nt: TGTGCCAGCAGCTTACAAGGGGCCCCCACAGATACGCAGTATTTT; CDR3aa: CASSLQGAPTDTQYF
abundance: -; j_gene: TRBJ1-1; d_gene: -; v_gene: TRBV2; CDR3nt: TGTGCCAGCAGTCGAAAGTGGGGGAGGGACACTGAAGCTTTCTTT; CDR3aa: CASSRKWGRDTEAFF
abundance: -; j_gene: TRBJ2-3; d_gene: -; v_gene: TRBV4-1; CDR3nt: TGCGCCAGTAACGCGGGGAAGAGCACAGATACGCAGTATTTT; CDR3aa: CASNAGKSTDTQYF
abundance: once; j_gene: TRBJ1-4; d_gene: -; v_gene: TRBV5-1; CDR3nt: TGCGCCAGCAGCTTGGACAGCATAGGAGAAAAACTGTTTTTT; CDR3aa: CASSLDSIGEKLFF